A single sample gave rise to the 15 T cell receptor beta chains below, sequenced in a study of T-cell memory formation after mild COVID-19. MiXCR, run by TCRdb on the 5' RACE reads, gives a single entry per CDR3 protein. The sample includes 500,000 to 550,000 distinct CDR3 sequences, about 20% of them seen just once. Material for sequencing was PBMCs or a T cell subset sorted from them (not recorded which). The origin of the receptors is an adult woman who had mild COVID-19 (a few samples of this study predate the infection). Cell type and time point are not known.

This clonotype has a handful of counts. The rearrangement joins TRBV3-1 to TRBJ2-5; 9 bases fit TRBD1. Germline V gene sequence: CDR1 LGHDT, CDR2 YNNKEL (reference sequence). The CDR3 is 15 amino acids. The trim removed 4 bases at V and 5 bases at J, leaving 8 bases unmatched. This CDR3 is CASSRLTGGGETQYF. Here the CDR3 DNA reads TGTGCCAGCAGCCGACTTACAGGGGGCGGGGAGACCCAGTACTTC.

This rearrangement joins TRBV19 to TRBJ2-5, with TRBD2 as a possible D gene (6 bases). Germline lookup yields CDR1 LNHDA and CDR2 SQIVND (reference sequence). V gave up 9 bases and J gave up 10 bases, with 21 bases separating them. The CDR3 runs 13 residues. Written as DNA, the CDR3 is TGTGCCAGCGCCCGTGAGCGGGTCGGCGACCAGTACTTC. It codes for CASARERVGDQYF.

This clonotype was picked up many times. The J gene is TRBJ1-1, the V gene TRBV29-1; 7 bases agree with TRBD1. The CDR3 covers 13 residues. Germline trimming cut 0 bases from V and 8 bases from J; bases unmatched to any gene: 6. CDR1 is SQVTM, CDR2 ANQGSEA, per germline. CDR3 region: CSVEDLRQGEAFF. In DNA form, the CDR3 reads TGCAGCGTTGAAGACCTTAGACAGGGAGAAGCTTTCTTT. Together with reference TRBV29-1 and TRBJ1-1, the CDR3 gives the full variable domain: SAVISQKPSRDICQRGTSLTIQCQVDSQVTMMFWYRQQPGQSLTLIATANQGSEATYESGFVIDKFPISRPNLTFSTLTVSNMSPEDSSIYLCSVEDLRQGEAFFGQGTRLTVV.

The CDR3 region is CASSTELTGAQDTQYF. CDR3 DNA: TGTGCCAGCAGCACTGAGTTAACAGGGGCCCAGGATACGCAGTATTTT. This chain uses TRBV7-9 with TRBJ2-3; 7 bases line up with TRBD1. Trimming took 5 bases from V and 6 from J; bases not matched to a gene: 14. CDR3 length equals 16 residues. Germline V gene lookup returns CDR1 SEHNR and CDR2 FQNEAQ (reference sequence).

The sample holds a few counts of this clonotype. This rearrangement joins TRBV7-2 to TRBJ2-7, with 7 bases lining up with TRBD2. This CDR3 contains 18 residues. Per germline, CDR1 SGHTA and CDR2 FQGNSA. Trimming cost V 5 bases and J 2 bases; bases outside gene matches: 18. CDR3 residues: CASSPHSGGLAATYEQYF. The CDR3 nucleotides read TGTGCCAGCAGCCCACACTCCGGCGGGCTAGCGGCCACCTACGAGCAGTACTTC.

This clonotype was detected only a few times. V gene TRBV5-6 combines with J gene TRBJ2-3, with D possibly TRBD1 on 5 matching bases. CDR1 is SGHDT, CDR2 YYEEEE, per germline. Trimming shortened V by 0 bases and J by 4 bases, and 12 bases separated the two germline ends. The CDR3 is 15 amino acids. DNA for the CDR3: TGTGCCAGCAGCTTGGTTACAGGTGCCGCAGATACGCAGTATTTT. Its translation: CASSLVTGAADTQYF.

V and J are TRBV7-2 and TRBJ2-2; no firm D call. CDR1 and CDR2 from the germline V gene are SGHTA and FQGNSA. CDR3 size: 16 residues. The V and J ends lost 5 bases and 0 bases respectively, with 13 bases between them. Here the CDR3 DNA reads TGTGCCAGCAGCCCTAACGCCTATACGAACACCGGGGAGCTGTTTTTT. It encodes CASSPNAYTNTGELFF.

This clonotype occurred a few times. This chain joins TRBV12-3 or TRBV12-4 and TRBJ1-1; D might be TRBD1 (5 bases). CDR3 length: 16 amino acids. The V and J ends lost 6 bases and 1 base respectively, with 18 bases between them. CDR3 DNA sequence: TGTGCCAGCAGCTACGCAGGGAGGTTAGGGAACACTGAAGCTTTCTTT. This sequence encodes CASSYAGRLGNTEAFF.

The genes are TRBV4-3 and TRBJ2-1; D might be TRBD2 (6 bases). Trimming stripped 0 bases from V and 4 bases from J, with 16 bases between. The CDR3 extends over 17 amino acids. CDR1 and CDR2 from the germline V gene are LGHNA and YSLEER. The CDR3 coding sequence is TGCGCCAGCAGCCAAGAAATCCCGCCGCGGGGATACAATGAGCAGTTCTTC. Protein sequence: CASSQEIPPRGYNEQFF.

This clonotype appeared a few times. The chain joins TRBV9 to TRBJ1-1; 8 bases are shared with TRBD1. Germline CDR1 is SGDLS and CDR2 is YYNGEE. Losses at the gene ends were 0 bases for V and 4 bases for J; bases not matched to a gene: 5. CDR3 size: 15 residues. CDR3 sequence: CASSVETGDLTEAFF. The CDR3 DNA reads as TGTGCCAGCAGCGTAGAGACAGGGGACCTCACTGAAGCTTTCTTT.

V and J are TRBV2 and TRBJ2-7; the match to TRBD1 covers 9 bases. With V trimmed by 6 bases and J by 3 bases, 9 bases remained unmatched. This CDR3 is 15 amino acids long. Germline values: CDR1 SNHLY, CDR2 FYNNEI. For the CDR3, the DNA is TGTGCCAGCAGCCGATTGCCGGGACAGGGCTACGAGCAGTACTTC. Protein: CASSRLPGQGYEQYF.

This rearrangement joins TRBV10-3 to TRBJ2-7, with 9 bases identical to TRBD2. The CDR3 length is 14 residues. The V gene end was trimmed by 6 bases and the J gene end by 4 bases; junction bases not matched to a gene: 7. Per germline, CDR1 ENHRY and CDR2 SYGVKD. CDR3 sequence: CAISSLAGAYEQYF. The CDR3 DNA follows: TGTGCCATCAGCTCTTTAGCGGGGGCGTACGAGCAGTACTTC.

The CDR3 protein is CASSWLTGINYGYTF. Here the CDR3 DNA reads TGTGCCAGCAGCTGGTTAACCGGGATTAACTATGGCTACACCTTC. V gene TRBV5-5 combines with J gene TRBJ1-2, with D hard to call. Germline-derived CDR1 and CDR2 are SGHKS and YYEKEE (reference sequence). Trimming removed 3 bases from V and 1 base from J, with 13 bases in between. This CDR3 spans 15 amino acids. The full variable domain, with the rest looked up from reference TRBV5-5 and TRBJ1-2, is DAGVTQSPTHLIKTRGQQVTLRCSPISGHKSVSWYQQVLGQGPQFIFQYYEKEERGRGNFPDRFSARQFPNYSSELNVNALLLGDSALYLCASSWLTGINYGYTFGSGTRLTVV.

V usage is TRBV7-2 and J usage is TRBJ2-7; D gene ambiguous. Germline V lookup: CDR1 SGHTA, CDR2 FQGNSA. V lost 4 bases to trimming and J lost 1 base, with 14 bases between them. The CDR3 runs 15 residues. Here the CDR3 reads CASSSPQSISYEQYF. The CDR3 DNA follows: TGTGCCAGCAGCTCACCCCAGAGTATATCCTACGAGCAGTACTTC.

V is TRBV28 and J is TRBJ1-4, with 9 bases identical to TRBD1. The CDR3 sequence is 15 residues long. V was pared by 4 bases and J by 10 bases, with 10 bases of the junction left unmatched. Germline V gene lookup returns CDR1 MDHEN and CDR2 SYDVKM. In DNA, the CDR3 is TGTGCCAGCAGTTCTCCCGGGACAGGGAGGGCAAAACTGTTTTTT. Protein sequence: CASSSPGTGRAKLFF.